These T cell receptor beta chains were read from a single sample in a study of graft-versus-host responses after intestinal transplantation. Sequencing used immunoSEQ multiplex PCR; TCRdb keeps in-frame clones, though not all of them. The sample contains over 100,000 clones, 93% of which appear only once. What these receptors recognize is not known. Sequenced material: unstimulated CD8+ T cells sorted from spleen or lymph node cells, taken before transplant. Receptors were obtained from a human donor who was the organ donor for an intestinal transplant. Both conserved end residues are part of each CDR3. Each record gives: V gene, CDR3 protein.

TRBV28,CASNDLTGGPSNTGELFF
TRBV4-1,CASSQGGWLAGPYNEQFF
TRBV9,CASSHGGTNEKLFF
TRBV5-4,CASREPGPEYNEQFF
TRBV6-1,CASSVWLASYEQYF
TRBV2,CASSEWGQETQYF
TRBV7-8,CASSSRGRLGGYGYTF
TRBV5-4,CASSSGTGAIEAFF
TRBV28,CASSLSAGGHQPQHF
TRBV7-6,CASSLSGFSQETRYF
TRBV9,CASSFGKAGTQYF
TRBV10-3,CAIRQGANTGELFF
TRBV19,CASSTGTSGYEQYF
TRBV4-3,CASSPGQGSYNEQFF
TRBV9,CASSVAGLTDTQYF
TRBV18,CASSPSGANVLTF
TRBV9,CASSYGATTNEKLFF
TRBV6-1,CASSERGGGYGYTF
TRBV4-2,CASSQEVTIISEQYF
TRBV28,CASTGLGQPQHF
TRBV6-1,CASSELRWRGENIQYF
TRBV30,CAWSAGAGGYEQYF
TRBV12-5,CASGGVAGGHEQFF
TRBV27,CASSFNPYNEQFF
TRBV29-1,CSVDKGTYSTGELFF
TRBV2,CASLPGQGWNIQYF
TRBV5-4,CASSLWGGHEQYF
TRBV6-1,CASSESMVAGESEQYF
TRBV9,CASSVELVSGANVLTF